One and the same sample provided the 32 T cell receptor beta chains below, sequenced in a study of blood T cell repertoires in COVID-19. This table comes from immunoSEQ multiplex PCR, and its TCRdb copy is limited to in-frame clones, with some not included. Here the sample spans about 150,000 clones, about 87% being singletons. The source material was peripheral blood. The receptors stem from a woman over 75 with COVID-19, enrolled during active disease.

This sequence joins TRBV5-1 and TRBJ1-5; maybe TRBD1 (6 bases). V lost 0 bases and J 7 bases, leaving 11 bases between the germline ends. Germline-derived CDR1 and CDR2 are SGHRS and YFSETQ. The CDR3 extends over 14 amino acids. CDR3 loop: CASSLEGGEQPQHF. CDR3 DNA sequence: TGCGCCAGCAGCTTGGAAGGGGGGGAACAGCCCCAGCATTTT.

The chain uses TRBV7-2 and TRBJ2-3, with TRBD2 matching over 12 bases. The germline V gene has CDR1 SGHTA and CDR2 FQGNSA. CDR3 length equals 16 residues. The V segment lost 5 bases and the J segment 4 bases; nucleotides outside the gene matches: 7. CDR3 amino acids: CASSPRLAGASDTQYF. The CDR3 region has the DNA TGTGCCAGCAGCCCACGACTAGCGGGAGCTTCAGATACGCAGTATTTT.

The CDR3: CASNYRAGELFF. The CDR3 DNA is TGTGCCAGCAATTACAGGGCCGGGGAGCTGTTTTTT. The chain carries TRBV5-6 and TRBJ2-2; weak D call: TRBD1 (6 bases). The germline V and J ends were trimmed by 6 bases and 6 bases, with 9 bases remaining between them. This CDR3 is built from 12 residues. Germline V lookup: CDR1 SGHDT, CDR2 YYEEEE.

This chain uses TRBV5-1 with TRBJ1-6; TRBD1 matches 9 bases. Trimming took 0 bases from V and 0 from J; bases not matched to a gene: 4. Germline loops: CDR1 SGHRS, CDR2 YFSETQ. The length of the CDR3 is 18 residues. CDR3 protein: CASSLADRGSSYNSPLHF. The CDR3 nucleotides are TGCGCCAGCAGCTTGGCTGACAGGGGGAGCTCCTATAATTCACCCCTCCACTTT. Looking up the rest from reference TRBV5-1 and TRBJ1-6 gives the full variable domain: KAGVTQTPRYLIKTRGQQVTLSCSPISGHRSVSWYQQTPGQGLQFLFEYFSETQRNKGNFPGRFSGRQFSNSRSEMNVSTLELGDSALYLCASSLADRGSSYNSPLHFGNGTRLTVT.

Points on this clone: Additional DNA sequences in this sample encode the identical CDR3. The V and J genes are TRBV19 and TRBJ1-1; 8 bases align to TRBD1. V was clipped by 2 bases and J by 0 bases; unmatched bases: 2. Germline V CDR1 and CDR2: LNHDA, SQIVND (reference sequence). This CDR3 spans 15 amino acids. In DNA form, the CDR3 reads TGTGCCAGTAGTATACAGGGGGCGGTGAACACTGAAGCTTTCTTT. The encoded protein is CASSIQGAVNTEAFF.

CDR3 DNA: TGTGCCAGCAGCCTTGGGGACAGGGGAATGAACACTGAAGCTTTCTTT. As protein: CASSLGDRGMNTEAFF. The J gene is TRBJ1-1, the V gene TRBV5-8; 10 bases map to TRBD1. V gave up 4 bases and J gave up 0 bases; unmatched junction bases: 6. The CDR3 length is 16 residues. Per germline, CDR1 SGHTS and CDR2 YDEGEE.

The chain employs TRBV27 and TRBJ1-1; D uncertain. The CDR3 is made up of 13 amino acids. V dropped 6 bases and J dropped 4 bases, with 12 bases sitting between them. Germline values: CDR1 MNHEY, CDR2 SMNVEV (reference sequence). The CDR3 DNA is TGTGCCAGCAGCCCAACGAGGCGCACTGAAGCTTTCTTT. Translated, it gives CASSPTRRTEAFF.

This clone showed up just once. This chain connects TRBV6-1 to TRBJ2-1; D gene uncertain. The CDR3 loop spans 13 amino acids. The germline V gene encodes CDR1 MNHNS and CDR2 SASEGT. The V gene lost 3 bases and the J gene lost 12 bases, with 15 bases spanning the gap. The CDR3: CASSDPTLVRQFF. As DNA, the CDR3 is TGTGCCAGCAGTGATCCCACCCTAGTCCGGCAGTTCTTC.

This clone occurred once. J is TRBJ2-5 and V is TRBV24-1; 7 bases are shared with TRBD2. After removal of 4 bases from V and 7 bases from J, the junction contained 5 bases not matched to a gene. The CDR3 contains 13 residues. Per germline, CDR1 KGHDR and CDR2 SFDVKD. The CDR3 reads CATSETSPGTQYF. Written as DNA, the CDR3 is TGTGCCACCAGTGAGACTAGCCCCGGGACCCAGTACTTC.

The chain couples TRBV18 to TRBJ2-3, with TRBD2 matching over 9 bases. The length of the CDR3 is 18 residues. V was clipped by 2 bases and J by 5 bases; unmatched bases: 14. Germline V gene lookup returns CDR1 KGHSH and CDR2 LQKENI. The CDR3 DNA is TGTGCCAGCTCACCAGCCCCTTCTCGCGGGAGGGCGGGAGATACGCAGTATTTT. Its translation: CASSPAPSRGRAGDTQYF.

This clone has a handful of counts. The chain uses TRBV5-1 and TRBJ2-7; 8 bases align to TRBD1. CDR3 size: 14 residues. Germline V CDR1 and CDR2: SGHRS, YFSETQ. V lost 4 bases to trimming and J lost 0 bases; unmatched junction nucleotides: 3. The CDR3 nucleotides are TGCGCCAGCAGCCCGGGACAGGCCTCCTACGAGCAGTACTTC. Translated, it gives CASSPGQASYEQYF.

The CDR3 spells CASSEVGGDGYTF. The DNA for the CDR3 is TGTGCCAGCAGTGAAGTAGGAGGGGATGGCTACACCTTC. The rearrangement joins TRBV6-1 to TRBJ1-2; possible D gene TRBD1, 5 bases. The V gene lost 1 base and the J gene lost 6 bases, with 9 bases spanning the gap. CDR1 and CDR2 (germline): MNHNS, SASEGT. CDR3 length: 13 amino acids.

This chain links TRBV6-5 with TRBJ1-2; TRBD1 might be the D (5 bases). Trimming shortened V by 6 bases and J by 7 bases, and 18 bases separated the two germline ends. CDR3 length equals 14 residues. The germline CDR1 and CDR2 sequences are MNHEY and SVGAGI. CDR3 DNA: TGTGCCAGCAGCGAGAGGAGGGGCTTAAGTGGCTACACCTTC. It is translated as CASSERRGLSGYTF.

The sample holds a few counts of this clone. The chain combines TRBV10-3 with TRBJ2-5; 15 bases fit TRBD2. The CDR3 runs 14 residues. V shed 10 bases, J shed 5 bases, and the junction held 5 bases outside the gene matches. Germline assignment: CDR1 ENHRY and CDR2 SYGVKD. The CDR3 DNA follows: TGTGCCACCGGACTAGCGGGAGGGCCGGAGACCCAGTACTTC. Translating it yields CATGLAGGPETQYF.

In its sample, this clone was seen once. The chain's CDR3 is CASSLGLDRAYEQYF. The CDR3 region has the DNA TGCGCCAGCAGCTTGGGATTAGACAGGGCCTACGAGCAGTACTTC. The J gene is TRBJ2-7, the V gene TRBV5-1; TRBD1 matches 7 bases. Germline V gene lookup returns CDR1 SGHRS and CDR2 YFSETQ. The V segment lost 0 bases and the J segment 2 bases; nucleotides outside the gene matches: 5. The CDR3 extends over 15 amino acids.

The chain is built from TRBV19 and TRBJ2-1; D gene unclear. The CDR3 is made up of 11 amino acids. Trimming cost V 2 bases and J 10 bases, with 6 bases left between them. The germline CDR1 and CDR2 sequences are LNHDA and SQIVND (reference sequence). The CDR3 DNA is TGTGCCAGTAGTATAAAGAGAGAGCAGTTCTTC. Encoded protein: CASSIKREQFF.

The gene calls are TRBV27 and TRBJ2-5, with TRBD2 as a possible D gene (5 bases). Germline V gives CDR1 MNHEY, CDR2 SMNVEV (reference sequence). The CDR3 consists of 15 residues. Trimming removed 0 bases at V and 1 base at J, with 9 bases between. The CDR3 sequence is CASSLSERLQETQYF. Here the CDR3 DNA reads TGTGCCAGCAGTTTATCAGAGCGGCTCCAAGAGACCCAGTACTTC.

The chain carries TRBV29-1 and TRBJ2-1; 14 bases match TRBD2. Trimming at V came to 7 bases and at J to 7 bases, leaving 6 bases not matched to a gene. The CDR3 loop spans 14 amino acids. CDR1 is SQVTM, CDR2 ANQGSEA, per germline. Written as DNA, the CDR3 is TGCAGCGCCGTTAGACTAGCGGGGGGGAATGAGCAGTTCTTC. This sequence encodes CSAVRLAGGNEQFF.

The rearrangement joins TRBV2 to TRBJ2-5; 11 positions match TRBD2. The CDR3 is made up of 16 amino acids. Germline V gene sequence: CDR1 SNHLY, CDR2 FYNNEI. With 6 bases clipped from V and 7 bases from J, the junction kept 13 bases outside the gene matches. The CDR3 bases are TGTGCCAGCAGAGAGAGTAGCGGGAGGGCCCTTGGGACCCAGTACTTC. Protein: CASRESSGRALGTQYF.

The rearrangement joins TRBV9 to TRBJ1-2; 12 bases agree with TRBD1. The trim removed 4 bases at V and 13 bases at J, leaving 20 bases unmatched. CDR1 and CDR2 (germline): SGDLS, YYNGEE. This CDR3 is 17 amino acids long. This chain's CDR3 is CASSTTPRTGTGGGCTF. CDR3 nucleotides: TGTGCCAGCAGCACAACCCCCCGAACCGGGACAGGGGGCGGGTGCACCTTC.

The genes are TRBV6-6 and TRBJ2-1, with TRBD1 identical over 7 bases. Germline values: CDR1 MNHNY, CDR2 SVGAGI (reference sequence). This CDR3 has 14 residues. V was clipped by 1 base and J by 5 bases; unmatched bases: 2. CDR3 protein: CASSYYTGDNEQFF. As DNA, the CDR3 is TGTGCCAGCAGTTACTATACAGGGGACAATGAGCAGTTCTTC.

The chain is built from TRBV7-9 and TRBJ2-1; 8 bases fit TRBD2. The CDR3 contains 15 residues. Trimming cost V 4 bases and J 3 bases; bases outside gene matches: 5. Germline CDR1 reads SEHNR; CDR2 reads FQNEAQ (reference sequence). CDR3 protein: CASSSWRGDYNEQFF. The CDR3 DNA follows: TGTGCCAGCAGCTCCTGGCGGGGGGACTACAATGAGCAGTTCTTC.

The chain couples TRBV3-1 (or the pseudogene TRBV3-2) to TRBJ2-7, with 7 bases aligning to TRBD2. Germline loops: CDR1 LGHDT, CDR2 YNNKEL (reference sequence). The CDR3 length is 16 residues. The ends lost 4 bases at V and 0 bases at J; junction bases unmatched: 9. CDR3 nucleotides: TGTGCCAGCAGCCCCACCCCCGGGACTAACTCCTACGAGCAGTACTTC. Protein sequence: CASSPTPGTNSYEQYF.

This chain uses TRBV4-1 with TRBJ2-1, with D perhaps TRBD2 (6 bases). Trimming removed 7 bases from V and 6 bases from J, with 16 bases in between. Per the germline V gene, CDR1 is MGHRA and CDR2 is YSYEKL. CDR3 size: 14 residues. The CDR3 DNA reads as TGCGCCAGCAAAGCTTTTTACGGGAGCAATGAGCAGTTCTTC. Translating it yields CASKAFYGSNEQFF.

This sequence joins TRBV6-2 or TRBV6-3 and TRBJ2-7; maybe TRBD1 (5 bases). Per the germline V gene, CDR1 is MNHEY and CDR2 is SVGEGT. V was pared by 8 bases and J by 2 bases, with 19 bases between. The CDR3 loop spans 15 amino acids. The CDR3 protein is CASRPPAAGTYEQYF. CDR3 coding DNA: TGTGCCAGCCGCCCACCCGCGGCAGGGACCTACGAGCAGTACTTC.

This chain connects TRBV18 to TRBJ1-1, with D possibly TRBD1 on 5 matching bases. Deletions cut 2 bases from V and 2 bases from J, with 12 bases between. CDR3 length: 15 amino acids. CDR1 KGHSH and CDR2 LQKENI come from the germline V gene. CDR3 sequence reads: CASSPVGGVNTEAFF. The CDR3 region has the DNA TGTGCCAGCTCACCAGTGGGGGGGGTTAACACTGAAGCTTTCTTT. Full variable domain (outside the CDR3, taken from reference TRBV18 and TRBJ1-1): NAGVMQNPRHLVRRRGQEARLRCSPMKGHSHVYWYRQLPEEGLKFMVYLQKENIIDESGMPKERFSAEFPKEGPSILRIQQVVRGDSAAYFCASSPVGGVNTEAFFGQGTRLTVV.

The chain recombines TRBV7-2 with TRBJ2-5; the D gene is possibly TRBD1 (7 bases). The CDR3 sequence is 15 residues long. From germline, CDR1 is SGHTA and CDR2 FQGNSA. Trimming removed 1 base from V and 5 bases from J, with 14 bases in between. CDR3 residues: CASSLVDRAGETQYF. For the CDR3, the DNA is TGTGCCAGCAGCTTAGTAGACAGGGCGGGGGAGACCCAGTACTTC.

The CDR3 DNA reads as TGTGCCAGTAGTATACGGGCAGGGCACCAGCCCCAGCATTTT. Protein product: CASSIRAGHQPQHF. The chain joins TRBV19 to TRBJ1-5; D may be TRBD1 (5 bases). With 2 bases removed from V and 7 bases from J, the gap between germline ends came to 12 bases. Germline V gene sequence: CDR1 LNHDA, CDR2 SQIVND (reference sequence). This CDR3 is built from 14 residues.

The chain joins TRBV5-6 to TRBJ1-5; tentative D call: TRBD1 (5 bases). The V end was cut by 1 base, the J end by 3 bases, with 17 bases between. The V gene's germline CDR1 is SGHDT and CDR2 YYEEEE. This CDR3 region has 17 residues. The CDR3, as DNA: TGTGCCAGCAGCTTGTGGGGTGGGGGAGGCGCCAATCAGCCCCAGCATTTT. Translated, it gives CASSLWGGGGANQPQHF.

The gene calls are TRBV12-3 or TRBV12-4 and TRBJ2-2, with 8 nucleotides matching TRBD1. This CDR3 has 12 amino acids. Trimming removed 6 bases from V and 9 bases from J; junction bases left unmatched: 3. The CDR3 DNA sequence: TGTGCCAGCAGGACAGGGGTTCGGGAGCTGTTTTTT. Translation gives CASRTGVRELFF.

This rearrangement joins TRBV10-1 to TRBJ2-1; 9 bases are shared with TRBD2. This CDR3 is 15 amino acids long. CDR1 is WNHNN and CDR2 is SYGVQD in the germline V gene (reference sequence). Trimming cost V 5 bases and J 8 bases; bases outside gene matches: 10. The CDR3 protein is CASSQSSGKRHEQFF. The CDR3 DNA is TGCGCCAGCAGTCAATCTAGCGGGAAGCGGCATGAGCAGTTCTTC.

V and J are TRBV7-9 and TRBJ2-1, with 13 nucleotides matching TRBD2. Germline V gene sequence: CDR1 SEHNR, CDR2 FQNEAQ (reference sequence). The CDR3 runs to 18 residues. Trimming removed 4 bases from V and 0 bases from J; junction bases left unmatched: 6. This CDR3 reads CASSSSGLAGFSYNEQFF. CDR3 sequence (DNA): TGTGCCAGCAGCTCCTCGGGACTAGCGGGATTCTCCTACAATGAGCAGTTCTTC.